The 19 T cell receptor beta chains listed next were all sequenced from one sample in a study of metastatic and nonmetastatic thyroid tumors. Until they underwent thyroid surgery, no patient had received any treatment. MiXCR reprocessed the PCR reads for TCRdb. The repertoire holds tens of thousands of clones, with 30% as singletons. Sequencing input: blood. These receptor sequences come from a female donor with papillary thyroid cancer or a benign thyroid nodule (not recorded which). Some clones in this sample may be carry-over from other donors' samples.

This clone was observed many times. At the DNA level, this CDR3 is encoded by other sequences in the same sample as well. The rearrangement joins TRBV20-1 to TRBJ2-2; D is perhaps TRBD1 (6 bases). The V and J ends lost 3 bases and 3 bases respectively, with 14 bases between them. This CDR3 contains 15 residues. Germline V gene data show CDR1 as DFQATT and CDR2 as SNEGSKA (reference sequence). CDR3 amino acids: CSASAQGSDTGELFF. DNA of the CDR3: TGCAGTGCTAGTGCACAGGGTAGTGACACCGGGGAGCTGTTTTTT.

This clone was recorded at least ten times. The gene calls are TRBV19 and TRBJ2-3; possible D gene TRBD2, 6 bases. This CDR3 has 14 amino acids. Trimming removed 6 bases at V and 0 bases at J, with 10 bases between. Germline V gene data show CDR1 as LNHDA and CDR2 as SQIVND (reference sequence). CDR3 nucleotides: TGTGCCAGTAGGGATGGGGGGAGCACAGATACGCAGTATTTT. It translates to CASRDGGSTDTQYF. The complete variable domain, with remaining parts taken from reference TRBV19 and TRBJ2-3, reads DGGITQSPKYLFRKEGQNVTLSCEQNLNHDAMYWYRQDPGQGLRLIYYSQIVNDFQKGDIAEGYSVSREKKESFPLTVTSAQKNPTAFYLCASRDGGSTDTQYFGPGTRLTVL.

In this sample, this clone turned up a few times. This chain's CDR3 is CAWSVSGAGGRYNEQFF. The CDR3 DNA is TGTGCCTGGAGTGTCTCGGGGGCGGGAGGGAGATACAATGAGCAGTTCTTC. The V gene is TRBV30, the J gene TRBJ2-1; 9 bases are a match to TRBD2. The CDR3 consists of 17 residues. The V and J ends lost 0 bases and 4 bases, in that order; junction bases with no gene match: 10. Per the germline V gene, CDR1 is GTSNPN and CDR2 is SVGIG (reference sequence).

This chain connects TRBV20-1 to TRBJ2-5; unclear D gene. V was shortened by 3 bases and J by 5 bases, with 13 bases between the two germline ends. The CDR3 is 13 residues long. Per the germline V gene, CDR1 is DFQATT and CDR2 is SNEGSKA (reference sequence). CDR3 bases: TGCAGTGCTAGGCCGGGCCCCCGGGAGACCCAGTACTTC. Translation: CSARPGPRETQYF.

This clone was picked up a small number of times. The chain has TRBV29-1 and TRBJ1-2; no clear D. Germline CDR1 is SQVTM and CDR2 is ANQGSEA. The CDR3 spans 16 residues. Trimming took 5 bases from V and 0 from J, leaving 19 bases between them. CDR3 loop: CSVYGVEAATNYGYTF. CDR3 nucleotide sequence: TGCAGCGTTTACGGTGTGGAGGCTGCCACTAACTATGGCTACACCTTC.

There are a few counts of this clone. The rearrangement links TRBV11-2 to TRBJ2-3; the D is unclear. V gave up 3 bases and J gave up 7 bases, with 23 bases separating them. This CDR3 spans 17 amino acids. The germline V gene has CDR1 SGHAT and CDR2 FQNNGV. CDR3 DNA: TGTGCCAGCAGCTTGGATGGCATAGCAGACTTAGGGTATACGCAGTATTTT. It specifies CASSLDGIADLGYTQYF.

This clone was seen many times. The chain employs TRBV20-1 and TRBJ2-2; 7 bases agree with TRBD2. CDR3 size: 14 residues. After removal of 2 bases from V and 6 bases from J, the junction contained 6 bases not matched to a gene. Germline V gene lookup returns CDR1 DFQATT and CDR2 SNEGSKA (reference sequence). The CDR3 here is CSARLAEGAGELFF. The DNA for the CDR3 is TGCAGTGCTAGACTAGCGGAAGGGGCCGGGGAGCTGTTTTTT.

The chain has TRBV6-1 and TRBJ2-7; either TRBD1 or TRBD2 may supply D (5 bases each). V gave up 8 bases and J gave up 3 bases, with 8 bases separating them. Germline V gene lookup returns CDR1 MNHNS and CDR2 SASEGT. CDR3 length: 11 residues. The CDR3 sequence is CASEGFYEQYF. The DNA of the CDR3 is TGTGCCAGCGAGGGGTTCTACGAGCAGTACTTC.

This clone was seen repeatedly, ten times or more. The CDR3 loop is CASSFWGQPQHF. The CDR3, as DNA: TGTGCCAGCAGTTTTTGGGGTCAGCCCCAGCATTTT. The rearrangement joins TRBV7-9 to TRBJ1-5; D remains unclear. Trimming stripped 6 bases from V and 6 bases from J, with 9 bases between. The CDR3 runs to 12 residues. Germline V CDR1 and CDR2: SEHNR, FQNEAQ (reference sequence).

This clone was counted at least ten times. This sequence joins TRBV4-3 and TRBJ1-4, with D tentatively TRBD1 (6 bases). Germline values: CDR1 LGHNA, CDR2 YSLEER. The CDR3 totals 16 residues. V gave up 1 base and J gave up 5 bases, with 14 bases separating them. CDR3 nucleotide sequence: TGCGCCAGCAGCCAAGGTCGACAGGTGTCAAATGAAAAACTGTTTTTT. Protein product: CASSQGRQVSNEKLFF.

The V call is TRBV10-3, the J call TRBJ2-7; 12 bases are shared with TRBD2. V dropped 9 bases and J dropped 3; count of bases not matched to a gene: 6. CDR3 length equals 14 residues. Germline V CDR1 and CDR2: ENHRY, SYGVKD. DNA for the CDR3: TGTGCCATTAGGACTAGCGGGGACATCTACGAGCAGTACTTC. Translation: CAIRTSGDIYEQYF.

This chain links TRBV14 with TRBJ2-3; no reliable D call. V was pared by 0 bases and J by 9 bases, with 10 bases between. The CDR3 sequence is 13 residues long. Per germline, CDR1 SGHDN and CDR2 FVKESK. CDR3 residues: CASSQDRGRTQYF. The DNA of the CDR3 is TGTGCCAGCAGCCAAGATCGAGGCCGAACGCAGTATTTT.

The V call is TRBV9, the J call TRBJ1-3; 12 bases fit TRBD1. This CDR3 spans 20 amino acids. Trimming removed 3 bases from V and 0 bases from J; junction bases left unmatched: 13. Germline V lookup: CDR1 SGDLS, CDR2 YYNGEE. The CDR3 is CASSARDRGLRVNSGNTIYF. CDR3 nucleotide sequence: TGTGCCAGCAGCGCCCGGGACAGGGGGCTCCGAGTTAACTCTGGAAACACCATATATTTT.

This clone has a count of ten or more. A much larger clone lies a single base off, so this may be a read error. The CDR3 nucleotides are TGTGCCAGCAGTCCGGATATGTGGACTGGGGGGCTCGAGCAGTACTTC. Its protein product is CASSPDMWTGGLEQYF. The gene calls are TRBV28 and TRBJ2-7; D possibly matches TRBD1 or TRBD2 (6 bases each). CDR3 length: 16 amino acids. The ends were cut back, 5 bases at V and 6 bases at J, with 23 bases in the middle. Germline V CDR1 and CDR2: MDHEN, SYDVKM.

As concerns this clone: At one boundary the junction diverges from the germline segment, which might be a read error. The V and J genes are TRBV20-1 and TRBJ1-6; tentatively, D is TRBD1 (5 bases). Per the germline V gene, CDR1 is DFQATT and CDR2 is SNEGSKA (reference sequence). This CDR3 contains 15 residues. In nucleotides, the CDR3 is TGCAGTGCGAGAGAGAGGGGCAGGGATTCTTCACACCTCCACTTT. Translation: CSARERGRDSSHLHF.

This clone has at least ten counts. This chain connects TRBV7-3 to TRBJ2-2; possibly TRBD1 or TRBD2 for D (6 bases each). The germline V and J ends were trimmed by 5 bases and 6 bases, with 16 bases remaining between them. This CDR3 has 15 residues. CDR1 is SGHTA and CDR2 is FQGTGA in the germline V gene. CDR3 region: CASSPLVGGPGELFF. The CDR3 bases are TGTGCCAGCAGCCCCCTGGTCGGGGGCCCCGGGGAGCTGTTTTTT.

This clone came up a few times. The V and J genes are TRBV6-1 and TRBJ2-7, with D possibly called TRBD1 or TRBD2 (6 bases each). V was trimmed by 6 bases and J by 0 bases, leaving 15 bases between them. The CDR3 totals 15 residues. Per germline, CDR1 MNHNS and CDR2 SASEGT. CDR3 nucleotides: TGTGCCAGCAGGCCAATCAAGGGGGGCTCCTACGAGCAGTACTTC. The encoded protein is CASRPIKGGSYEQYF.

This clone came up many times. The V and J genes are TRBV12-3 or TRBV12-4 and TRBJ2-3; possible D gene TRBD2, 5 bases. The V gene lost 2 bases and the J gene lost 2 bases, with 11 bases spanning the gap. The CDR3 totals 15 residues. CDR3 sequence (DNA): TGTGCCAGCAGTTTAATCAGCGGATACACAGATACGCAGTATTTT. It encodes CASSLISGYTDTQYF.

Points on this clone: Since a much larger clone is just one base distant, this may be a read error. The chain combines TRBV5-6 with TRBJ1-5; a possible D gene is TRBD1 (6 bases). The CDR3 is 21 residues long. The V gene's germline CDR1 is SGHDT and CDR2 YYEEEE. V dropped 5 bases and J dropped 4 bases, with 34 bases sitting between them. In nucleotides, the CDR3 is TGTGCCAGCAGACGTACTTCCCGCCCGATCGTAGGGGGTGTGGGGAATCAGCCCCAGCATTTT. As protein: CASRRTSRPIVGGVGNQPQHF.